The 18 T cell receptor beta chains in this list originate from one sample, sequenced in a study of regulatory T cells in long-lasting Graves disease. Time point here: persistent/refractory GD, antithyroid drugs over 5 years with positive TRAb. The TCR library was made from RNA extracted from PBMCs. Arm-PCR of CDR3 regions with iRepertoire HTBI primers generated TCR beta libraries. TCRdb re-derived calls from the multiplex PCR reads in MiXCR, one entry per CDR3 protein. Among a few hundred thousand distinct CDR3 sequences listed, about 25% were seen once. Specimen: peripheral blood mononuclear cells (PBMCs), collected when the disease was refractory, from a patient treated with antithyroid drugs. Receptors originate from a female donor with Graves disease.

This clonotype has just a few counts. The CDR3 reads CSASGGVETQYF. The CDR3 nucleotides read TGCAGTGCTAGTGGGGGGGTGGAGACCCAGTACTTC. The chain is built from TRBV20-1 and TRBJ2-5, with TRBD2 matching over 7 bases. The CDR3 runs to 12 residues. V lost 3 bases to trimming and J lost 5 bases; unmatched junction nucleotides: 3. Per germline, CDR1 DFQATT and CDR2 SNEGSKA (reference sequence).

This clonotype was picked up a small number of times. V gene TRBV20-1 combines with J gene TRBJ1-2; TRBD1 matches 7 bases. Trimming cost V 3 bases and J 7 bases; bases outside gene matches: 11. Germline CDR1 and CDR2: DFQATT and SNEGSKA (reference sequence). CDR3 size: 14 residues. The CDR3, as DNA: TGCAGTGCTAGCCCCCCCGGACAGGTTTTTGGCTACACCTTC. Encoded protein: CSASPPGQVFGYTF.

The V gene is TRBV7-2, the J gene TRBJ2-6; D is perhaps TRBD1 or TRBD2 (5 bases each). V was trimmed by 4 bases and J by 0 bases, leaving 19 bases between them. CDR3 length equals 19 residues. CDR1 is SGHTA, CDR2 FQGNSA, per germline. Here the CDR3 DNA reads TGTGCCAGCAGCTCAGACCGGACACTCGCGGGCTCTGGGGCCAACGTCCTGACTTTC. Encoded protein: CASSSDRTLAGSGANVLTF.

The gene calls are TRBV7-2 and TRBJ2-1; 7 nucleotides line up with TRBD2. Unmatched junction bases numbered 14, after V lost 5 bases and J lost 7 bases. The CDR3 loop spans 16 amino acids. The germline V gene has CDR1 SGHTA and CDR2 FQGNSA. CDR3 sequence reads: CASSQRWGGRGNEQFF. The CDR3 nucleotides read TGTGCCAGCAGCCAACGCTGGGGGGGACGGGGAAATGAGCAGTTCTTC.

This clonotype occurred a few times. The J gene is TRBJ1-2, the V gene TRBV19, with TRBD1 as a possible D gene (6 bases). This CDR3 is built from 14 residues. Trimming stripped 9 bases from V and 2 bases from J, with 16 bases between. Germline-derived CDR1 and CDR2 are LNHDA and SQIVND (reference sequence). This chain's CDR3 is CASEGGPPNYGYTF. DNA for the CDR3: TGTGCCAGCGAAGGGGGACCACCGAACTATGGCTACACCTTC.

This clonotype was picked up one time. The rearrangement links TRBV5-1 to TRBJ2-7; TRBD2 agrees at 7 bases. The CDR3 length is 16 residues. V was clipped by 0 bases and J by 2 bases; unmatched bases: 8. Per germline, CDR1 SGHRS and CDR2 YFSETQ. This CDR3 is CASSLAAGALTYEQYF. In DNA, the CDR3 is TGCGCCAGCAGCTTGGCGGCGGGAGCCCTTACCTACGAGCAGTACTTC.

This clonotype was counted between two and nine times. The chain recombines TRBV28 with TRBJ1-6, with D unresolved. Germline values: CDR1 MDHEN, CDR2 SYDVKM. The CDR3 consists of 14 residues. V was shortened by 2 bases and J by 8 bases, with 10 bases between the two germline ends. As DNA, the CDR3 is TGTGCCAGCAGTTTACAGGCAGGTTATTCACCCCTCCACTTT. This gives the protein CASSLQAGYSPLHF. Supplemented by reference TRBV28 and TRBJ1-6, the full variable domain reads DVKVTQSSRYLVKRTGEKVFLECVQDMDHENMFWYRQDPGLGLRLIYFSYDVKMKEKGDIPEGYSVSREKKERFSLILESASTNQTSMYLCASSLQAGYSPLHFGNGTRLTVT.

This clonotype turned up a few times. V is TRBV6-1 and J is TRBJ1-2; no definite D call. The CDR3 contains 14 residues. V lost 6 bases to trimming and J lost 1 base, with 12 bases between them. The germline gives CDR1 MNHNS, CDR2 SASEGT. The CDR3 bases are TGTGCCAGCAGCTCCGCCCCGGGTAACTATGGCTACACCTTC. It specifies CASSSAPGNYGYTF.

This clonotype was seen at least ten times. This chain connects TRBV29-1 to TRBJ1-2, with D possibly being TRBD1 (6 bases). CDR3 size: 11 residues. V dropped 4 bases and J dropped 6 bases, with 9 bases sitting between them. CDR1 SQVTM and CDR2 ANQGSEA come from the germline V gene. DNA of the CDR3: TGCAGCGTTGGGGGGGCGGATGGCTACACCTTC. Amino acids: CSVGGADGYTF.

This clonotype was seen repeatedly, ten times or more. The chain recombines TRBV12-5 with TRBJ1-6; 9 bases line up with TRBD1. The CDR3 is 15 amino acids. In germline, CDR1 is LGHNT, CDR2 FRNRAP. V dropped 5 bases and J dropped 6; count of bases not matched to a gene: 5. The CDR3 loop reads CASGGDRALNSPLHF. The CDR3 DNA reads as TGTGCTAGTGGTGGGGACAGGGCTCTTAATTCACCCCTCCACTTT. The variable domain in full, with the rest retrieved from reference TRBV12-5 and TRBJ1-6, is DARVTQTPRHKVTEMGQEVTMRCQPILGHNTVFWYRQTMMQGLELLAYFRNRAPLDDSGMPKDRFSAEMPDATLATLKIQPSEPRDSAVYFCASGGDRALNSPLHFGNGTRLTVT.

This clonotype was detected a few times. The chain uses TRBV29-1 and TRBJ1-2; D is perhaps TRBD1 (6 bases). Germline lookup yields CDR1 SQVTM and CDR2 ANQGSEA. V was shortened by 4 bases and J by 8 bases, with 17 bases between the two germline ends. The CDR3 length is 13 residues. The CDR3 DNA follows: TGCAGCGTTGTGGGGGCAGATGCCTCCGGCTACACCTTC. Amino acid sequence: CSVVGADASGYTF.

This clonotype has a handful of counts. This chain joins TRBV3-2 and TRBJ2-4. TRBV3-2 is a listed pseudogene. This CDR3 comprises 15 residues. CDR3: CASSQARLAKNIQYF. The CDR3, as DNA: TGTGCCAGCAGCCAAGCCAGGTTAGCCAAAAACATTCAGTACTTC.

This clonotype was seen ten or more times. The chain combines TRBV20-1 with TRBJ1-1; no clear D. Trimming pared 6 bases from V and 2 bases from J, leaving 13 bases between. Germline V gene sequence: CDR1 DFQATT, CDR2 SNEGSKA (reference sequence). This CDR3 has 13 residues. The CDR3 DNA is TGCAGTGCGGAACAGAGAACCAACACTGAAGCTTTCTTT. This codes for CSAEQRTNTEAFF.

This clonotype was detected only once. The gene calls are TRBV9 and TRBJ1-3; D not resolved. The V end lost 6 bases, the J end lost 0 bases, and 13 bases lay between the germline ends. The CDR3 spans 15 residues. Germline V gene lookup returns CDR1 SGDLS and CDR2 YYNGEE. The CDR3, as DNA: TGTGCCAGCAAAGAGGGCCCTTCCTCTGGAAACACCATATATTTT. Amino acids: CASKEGPSSGNTIYF.

Comment on this clonotype: This sequence may be a read error, since a much larger clone differs from it by one base. The chain uses TRBV7-2 and TRBJ1-5; D uncertain. V lost 4 bases and J lost 2, with 15 bases in between. The CDR3 extends over 16 amino acids. In germline, CDR1 is SGHTA, CDR2 FQGNSA. CDR3 amino acids: CASSSSGAIGNQPQHF. Written as DNA, the CDR3 is TGTGCCAGCAGCTCGTCGGGCGCGATCGGCAATCAGCCCCAGCATTTT.

Remarks on this clonotype: With a much larger clone just one base away, this may be a read error. The chain employs TRBV28 and TRBJ1-1, with 7 bases identical to TRBD1. V trimming: 4 bases; J trimming: 3 bases; junction bases outside the gene matches: 11. Per the germline V gene, CDR1 is MDHEN and CDR2 is SYDVKM. The CDR3 length is 16 residues. In DNA form, the CDR3 reads TGTGCCAGCAGTTCAGGGGGGAGGGGAATGGACACTGAAGCTTTCTTT. Protein product: CASSSGGRGMDTEAFF.

This clonotype was observed a handful of times. V and J are TRBV19 and TRBJ1-5, with a weak D call TRBD1 (6 bases). Germline lookup yields CDR1 LNHDA and CDR2 SQIVND (reference sequence). V gave up 6 bases and J gave up 1 base, with 10 bases separating them. The CDR3 is made up of 14 amino acids. The CDR3 here is CASRLQGSNQPQHF. CDR3 coding DNA: TGTGCCAGTAGGTTACAGGGAAGCAATCAGCCCCAGCATTTT.

This clonotype has just a few counts. The rearrangement uses TRBV6-5 and TRBJ2-7, with 11 bases aligning to TRBD1. CDR3 length: 16 residues. Germline CDR1 reads MNHEY; CDR2 reads SVGAGI. V dropped 0 bases and J dropped 2; count of bases not matched to a gene: 3. The CDR3 reads CASSYSKGQGAYEQYF. The CDR3, as DNA: TGTGCCAGCAGTTACTCGAAGGGACAGGGGGCCTACGAGCAGTACTTC.